One and the same sample provided the 12 T cell receptor beta chains below, sequenced in a study of T cells expressing NK-cell markers. TCRdb reprocessed the 5' RACE reads, keeping one entry per CDR3 protein, no DNA. Its table records approximately 460,000 distinct CDR3 sequences. What was sequenced was blood T cells: a sorted CD56 or NKG2C T cell subset, CD4+ or CD8+ T cells, or bulk PBMC T cells (not recorded which). The receptors derive from a woman aged 18 to 75 in good health.

The J gene is TRBJ2-3, the V gene TRBV29-1; the TRBD2 assignment by TCRdb is unverifiable without DNA. CDR1 is SQVTM and CDR2 is ANQGSEA in the germline V gene. CDR3 length: 15 residues. CDR3 protein: CSVLTSGGAGDTQYF.

V gene TRBV10-3 combines with J gene TRBJ1-2. The length of the CDR3 is 14 residues. Germline loops: CDR1 ENHRY, CDR2 SYGVKD. CDR3 loop: CAIGLPDSNYGYTF.

The chain combines TRBV25-1 with TRBJ1-1; TCRdb reports TRBD1, a call that lacks DNA to check it against. CDR3 length: 12 amino acids. The germline V gene encodes CDR1 MGHDK and CDR2 SYGVNS. CDR3 amino acids: CASNGQNTEAFF.

V is TRBV21-1 and J is TRBJ2-5; as DNA is missing, the TRBD1 call by TCRdb cannot be tested. TRBV21-1 counts as a pseudogene. This CDR3 has 14 residues. This chain's CDR3 is CASSKDTGRETQYF.

This chain links TRBV30 with TRBJ2-1; the TRBD2 assignment by TCRdb is unverifiable without DNA. Germline CDR1 reads GTSNPN; CDR2 reads SVGIG (reference sequence). The CDR3 extends over 17 amino acids. CDR3 in amino acids: CAWDGPRREGAYNEQFF.

V gene TRBV7-9 combines with J gene TRBJ1-3; TCRdb's D gene call, TRBD1, goes unchecked for lack of DNA. Germline-derived CDR1 and CDR2 are SEHNR and FQNEAQ (reference sequence). This CDR3 has 15 amino acids. The chain's CDR3 is CASSLYRDSGNTIYF.

J is TRBJ2-3 and V is TRBV18; TCRdb proposes TRBD2, but this gene call is untestable without DNA. Germline CDR1 and CDR2: KGHSH and LQKENI. The CDR3 has 16 amino acids. The chain's CDR3 is CASSSSGTKFTDTQYF.

The rearrangement links TRBV20-1 to TRBJ2-3; TCRdb's D gene call, TRBD2, goes unchecked for lack of DNA. CDR1 is DFQATT, CDR2 SNEGSKA, per germline (reference sequence). The CDR3 loop spans 16 amino acids. CDR3: CSANPRFLAGTDTQYF.

The gene calls are TRBV13 and TRBJ2-1; TCRdb picks TRBD1, but there is no DNA to check that call. Per the germline V gene, CDR1 is PRHDT and CDR2 is FYEKMQ (reference sequence). The CDR3 loop spans 16 amino acids. The CDR3 reads CASSLGVGVSYNEQFF.

The J gene is TRBJ2-3, the V gene TRBV9; TCRdb's D gene call, TRBD2, goes unchecked for lack of DNA. The CDR3 totals 15 residues. In germline, CDR1 is SGDLS, CDR2 YYNGEE. CDR3 amino acids: CASSVDPPSADTQYF.

This chain uses TRBV29-1 with TRBJ2-7. Germline values: CDR1 SQVTM, CDR2 ANQGSEA. The CDR3 loop spans 13 amino acids. The CDR3 region is CSVGDGNYYEQYF.

The CDR3 loop is CAYPFVSNIDNEQFF. The genes are TRBV23-1 and TRBJ2-1. TRBV23-1 is treated as an ORF (open reading frame) with a function not yet certain. The CDR3 is 15 residues long.